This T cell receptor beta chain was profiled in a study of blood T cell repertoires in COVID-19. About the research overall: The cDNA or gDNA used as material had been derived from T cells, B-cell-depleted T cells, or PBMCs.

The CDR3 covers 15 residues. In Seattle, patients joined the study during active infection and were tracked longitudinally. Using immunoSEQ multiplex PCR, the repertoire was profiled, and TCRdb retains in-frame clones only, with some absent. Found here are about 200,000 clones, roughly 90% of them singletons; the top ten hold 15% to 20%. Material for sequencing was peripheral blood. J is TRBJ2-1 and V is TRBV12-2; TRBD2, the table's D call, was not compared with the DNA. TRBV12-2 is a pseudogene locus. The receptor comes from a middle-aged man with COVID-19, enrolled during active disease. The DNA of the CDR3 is TGTGCAAGTCGCCAGGTAGCGGGAGTGGGAAGTGAGCAGTTCTTC. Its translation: CASRQVAGVGSEQFF.